This T cell receptor (beta chain) was identified in a study of cytomegalovirus exposure and HLA in healthy donors. Study observations and caveats: Overall, about 160 TCR beta chains were annotated as cytomegalovirus-associated.

CDR1 and CDR2 from the germline V gene are LGHNA and YNFKEQ. The CDR3 totals 15 residues. Trimming cost V 3 bases and J 1 base; bases outside gene matches: 6. Primers included in the PCR were 60 Vbeta and 13 Jbeta primers. The assay was immunoSEQ multiplex PCR, and TCRdb's table has in-frame clones only and misses some. Of some 95,000 clones in the sample, 55% to 75% were seen once. On this clone: Antigen unknown.

The rearrangement joins TRBV4-2 to TRBJ2-7; 7 nucleotides line up with TRBD1. Source material: PBMCs. This clonotype originated in a woman younger than 30 in good health and CMV-seropositive. Here the CDR3 reads CASSQYRGSSYEQYF. CDR3 in DNA: TGTGCCAGCAGCCAGTACAGGGGTTCGTCCTACGAGCAGTACTTC.